A single sample is the source of the 14 T cell receptor beta chains below, sequenced in a study of cytomegalovirus exposure and HLA in healthy donors. Primers included in the PCR were 60 Vbeta and 13 Jbeta primers. Sequencing used immunoSEQ multiplex PCR; TCRdb keeps in-frame clones, though not all of them. Here the sample table reports 80,000 or so clones. The sample taken for sequencing was PBMCs. The receptors come from a man between 45 and 60 years old in good health and CMV-seropositive.

The genes are TRBV5-6 and TRBJ2-7; TRBD1 matches 10 bases. Germline V gene lookup returns CDR1 SGHDT and CDR2 YYEEEE. After removal of 4 bases from V and 3 bases from J, the junction contained 4 bases not matched to a gene. The CDR3 extends over 14 amino acids. The CDR3 here is CASSTRTGGYEQYF. In DNA form, the CDR3 reads TGTGCCAGCAGCACTCGGACAGGGGGCTACGAGCAGTACTTC.

The rearrangement joins TRBV5-1 to TRBJ1-1, with D perhaps TRBD1 (6 bases). The V gene's germline CDR1 is SGHRS and CDR2 YFSETQ. Between the trimmed V and J ends, which lost 4 bases and 6 bases, there was a span of 13 bases. This CDR3 region has 13 residues. The CDR3 reads CASSPEQGAEAFF. The DNA of the CDR3 is TGCGCCAGCAGCCCTGAACAGGGCGCTGAAGCTTTCTTT.

This chain uses TRBV4-1 with TRBJ1-2, with TRBD1 as a possible D gene (5 bases). Germline V gene sequence: CDR1 MGHRA, CDR2 YSYEKL. V gave up 3 bases and J gave up 4 bases, with 21 bases separating them. CDR3 size: 17 residues. The CDR3 here is CASSQRWGELGAYGYTF. For the CDR3, the DNA is TGCGCCAGCAGCCAGAGGTGGGGGGAGCTGGGAGCCTATGGCTACACCTTC.

The chain uses TRBV10-3 and TRBJ1-2, with 8 bases that match TRBD1. The V and J ends lost 3 bases and 6 bases, in that order; junction bases with no gene match: 6. Per the germline V gene, CDR1 is ENHRY and CDR2 is SYGVKD. This CDR3 region has 14 residues. CDR3 protein: CAISDLQGVDGYTF. CDR3 in DNA: TGTGCCATCAGTGATCTACAGGGGGTGGATGGCTACACCTTC.

The chain recombines TRBV28 with TRBJ2-7; 7 bases line up with TRBD2. In germline, CDR1 is MDHEN, CDR2 SYDVKM. V was pared by 6 bases and J by 2 bases, with 13 bases of the junction left unmatched. The CDR3 is made up of 16 amino acids. The CDR3 sequence: CASSPPGRARTYEQYF. The DNA of the CDR3 is TGTGCCAGCAGCCCCCCAGGGAGGGCTAGGACCTACGAGCAGTACTTC.

CDR3: CASSPTWAGGTEAFF. The CDR3 DNA reads TGCGCCAGCAGCCCTACTTGGGCGGGGGGCACTGAAGCTTTCTTT. The chain employs TRBV5-1 and TRBJ1-1, with a possible D match to TRBD1 (5 bases). The CDR3 totals 15 residues. Trimming stripped 4 bases from V and 4 bases from J, with 17 bases between. The germline gives CDR1 SGHRS, CDR2 YFSETQ.

V gene TRBV25-1 combines with J gene TRBJ1-1; a possible D gene is TRBD1 (5 bases). V was clipped by 1 base and J by 3 bases, with 12 bases between them. This CDR3 has 15 residues. Germline V gene lookup returns CDR1 MGHDK and CDR2 SYGVNS. Written as DNA, the CDR3 is TGTGCCAGCAGTGAATTTGGGGGGAAGGACACTGAAGCTTTCTTT. Protein: CASSEFGGKDTEAFF.

The chain employs TRBV28 and TRBJ2-3; 8 nucleotides match TRBD1. The CDR3 has 15 residues. With V trimmed by 7 bases and J by 2 bases, 8 bases remained unmatched. Looked up from germline, CDR1 is MDHEN and CDR2 is SYDVKM. The chain's CDR3 is CASTRPGQDTDTQYF. In DNA, the CDR3 is TGTGCCAGCACCCGACCGGGACAGGACACAGATACGCAGTATTTT.

With regard to this clone: The same CDR3 can be traced to other DNA sequences in this sample. The chain employs TRBV19 and TRBJ2-5, with D tentatively TRBD1 (6 bases). Germline CDR1 and CDR2: LNHDA and SQIVND (reference sequence). V was pared by 5 bases and J by 0 bases, with 13 bases between. The CDR3 extends over 15 amino acids. CDR3 nucleotide sequence: TGTGCCAGTAGTTCCCGGACAGAGCACCAAGAGACCCAGTACTTC. Amino acids: CASSSRTEHQETQYF. Looking up the rest from reference TRBV19 and TRBJ2-5 gives the full variable domain: DGGITQSPKYLFRKEGQNVTLSCEQNLNHDAMYWYRQDPGQGLRLIYYSQIVNDFQKGDIAEGYSVSREKKESFPLTVTSAQKNPTAFYLCASSSRTEHQETQYFGPGTRLLVL.

The V gene is TRBV5-1, the J gene TRBJ1-2, with D uncertain. The CDR3 extends over 13 amino acids. Germline CDR1 SGHRS, CDR2 YFSETQ. V lost 3 bases to trimming and J lost 4 bases, with 10 bases between them. The CDR3 loop reads CASSSPPTYGYTF. The CDR3 DNA is TGCGCCAGCAGCTCACCGCCTACCTATGGCTACACCTTC.

The chain carries TRBV13 and TRBJ1-2; no firm D call. Germline lookup yields CDR1 PRHDT and CDR2 FYEKMQ (reference sequence). This CDR3 contains 12 residues. The V end lost 3 bases, the J end lost 8 bases, and 10 bases lay between the germline ends. The CDR3 loop is CASSFRPEGYTF. CDR3 bases: TGTGCCAGCAGCTTCCGGCCGGAGGGCTACACCTTC.

This sequence joins TRBV10-1 and TRBJ2-3, with 9 bases that match TRBD1. This CDR3 is 15 amino acids long. V lost 8 bases, J lost 1 base, and 7 bases stayed unmatched. Germline-derived CDR1 and CDR2 are WNHNN and SYGVQD (reference sequence). The CDR3, as DNA: TGCGCCAGCGGACAGGGGACATCCCGCACAGATACGCAGTATTTT. The encoded protein is CASGQGTSRTDTQYF.

The CDR3 DNA reads TGTGCCAGCGGGGGGGGACAGGGGAACACTGAAGCTTTCTTT. It specifies CASGGGQGNTEAFF. This rearrangement joins TRBV2 to TRBJ1-1; 9 bases align to TRBD1. V lost 8 bases to trimming and J lost 1 base; unmatched junction nucleotides: 5. The CDR3 runs to 14 residues. The germline gives CDR1 SNHLY, CDR2 FYNNEI.

The rearrangement links TRBV5-1 to TRBJ1-1; TRBD1 matches 9 bases. J lost 1 base, V lost 1 base, and 11 bases had no gene match. The germline V gene encodes CDR1 SGHRS and CDR2 YFSETQ. The CDR3 extends over 18 amino acids. The CDR3 coding sequence is TGCGCCAGCAGCTTGAGGGGCACAGGGGGCAACGAGAACACTGAAGCTTTCTTT. This codes for CASSLRGTGGNENTEAFF.